This T cell receptor beta chain came from a study of blood T cell repertoires in COVID-19. Study-level background: COVID-19 samples from acute and convalescent phases originated in the United States, Italy and Spain. PBMCs, B-cell-depleted T cells, or T cells provided the cDNA or gDNA that made up the material.

V lost 3 bases, J lost 3 bases, and 5 bases stayed unmatched. Germline CDR1 is SGHRS and CDR2 is YFSETQ. The CDR3 contains 16 residues. Study processing details: How many nucleated cells were present was estimated from reference gene primer amplification. Profiled with immunoSEQ multiplex PCR; TCRdb holds only in-frame clones, not every one. The DNA was the basis for D and trimming; V, J and clone size are from that table. Of approximately 100,000 clones listed, 82% are singletons. The chain joins TRBV5-1 to TRBJ2-2; TRBD2 agrees at 10 bases. The source material was peripheral blood. This TCR came from a man aged 70-80 years with acute or convalescent COVID-19. CDR3 sequence reads: CASSWTSGGDTGELFF. The CDR3 bases are TGCGCCAGCAGCTGGACTAGCGGTGGGGACACCGGGGAGCTGTTTTTT.